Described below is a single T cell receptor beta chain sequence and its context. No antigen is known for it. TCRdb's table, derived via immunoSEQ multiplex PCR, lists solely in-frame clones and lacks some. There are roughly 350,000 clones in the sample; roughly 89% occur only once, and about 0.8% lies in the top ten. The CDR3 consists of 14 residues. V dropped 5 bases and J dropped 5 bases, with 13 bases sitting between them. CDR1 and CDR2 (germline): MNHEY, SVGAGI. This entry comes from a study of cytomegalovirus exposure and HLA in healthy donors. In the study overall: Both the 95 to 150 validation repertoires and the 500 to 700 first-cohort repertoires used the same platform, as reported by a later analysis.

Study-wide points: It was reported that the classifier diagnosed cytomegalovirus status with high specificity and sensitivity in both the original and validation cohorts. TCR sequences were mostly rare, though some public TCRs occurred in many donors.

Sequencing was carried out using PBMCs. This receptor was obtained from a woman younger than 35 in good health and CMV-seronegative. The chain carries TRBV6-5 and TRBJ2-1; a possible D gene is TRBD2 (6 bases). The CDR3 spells CASSTGLDHNEQFF. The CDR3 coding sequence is TGTGCCAGCAGTACGGGACTCGACCACAATGAGCAGTTCTTC.